The rows below give T cell receptor beta chains drawn from one sample of a study of T cell changes during pregnancy in multiple sclerosis. Sequencing was performed with immunoSEQ multiplex PCR; in TCRdb, only in-frame clones are kept and a portion is missing. The table lists 65,000 to 75,000 clones, roughly 92% of them singletons. This specimen was CD8+ T cells from peripheral blood mononuclear cells, taken in the third trimester of pregnancy. The source is a female donor in good health, enrolled as a control in a pregnancy study. Both conserved end residues are part of each CDR3. D genes are given only for firm matches. Clone size is shown for a subset of rows, as once, few, many or a class of expanded clone.

j_gene | abundance | d_gene | v_gene | CDR3aa | CDR3nt
TRBJ1-2 | few | TRBD1 | TRBV4-3 | CASSEWTGGTYGYTF | TGCGCCAGCAGCGAATGGACAGGGGGGACTTATGGCTACACCTTC
TRBJ2-1 | . | TRBD1 | TRBV7-2 | CASSLLTGTVYNEQFF | TGTGCCAGCAGCTTGCTAACCGGGACAGTGTACAATGAGCAGTTCTTC
TRBJ1-1 | . | . | TRBV13 | CASSLGRQNTEAFF | TGTGCCAGCAGCTTAGGCAGGCAGAACACTGAAGCTTTCTTT
TRBJ2-3 | . | TRBD1 | TRBV7-9 | CASSSGQASDTQYF | TGTGCCAGCAGCTCTGGACAGGCATCAGATACGCAGTATTTT
TRBJ2-7 | . | TRBD2 | TRBV19 | CASSMPSGSDEQYF | TGTGCCAGTAGTATGCCTAGCGGGTCTGACGAGCAGTACTTC
TRBJ1-1 | . | . | TRBV27 | CASSLTQGGTEAFF | TGTGCCAGCAGTTTAACACAGGGTGGCACTGAAGCTTTCTTT
TRBJ1-1 | . | . | TRBV13 | CASSSQLTEAFF | TGTGCCAGCAGCTCTCAGTTGACTGAAGCTTTCTTT
TRBJ2-1 | . | TRBD2 | TRBV29-1 | CSVERASSGGVYNEQFF | TGCAGCGTTGAAAGGGCGTCTAGCGGGGGGGTTTACAATGAGCAGTTCTTC
TRBJ2-7 | . | . | TRBV27 | CASSLSGGSYEQYF | TGTGCCAGCAGTTTATCGGGGGGATCCTACGAGCAGTACTTC
TRBJ2-1 | . | . | TRBV6-5 | CASSLPGENEQFF | TGTGCCAGCAGCTTACCAGGGGAAAATGAGCAGTTCTTC
TRBJ2-3 | . | TRBD2 | TRBV7-2 | CASSFGLAPTDTQYF | TGTGCCAGCAGCTTCGGACTAGCCCCCACAGATACGCAGTATTTT
TRBJ2-7 | once | TRBD2 | TRBV27 | CASSASGTYEQYF | TGTGCCAGCAGTGCTAGCGGAACCTACGAGCAGTACTTC
TRBJ2-3 | . | . | TRBV5-6 | CASSLAGSTDTQYF | TGTGCCAGCAGCTTGGCAGGGAGCACAGATACGCAGTATTTT
TRBJ2-5 | . | . | TRBV7-3 | CASSLNPMGRKETQYF | TGTGCCAGCAGCTTAAACCCCATGGGCAGAAAAGAGACCCAGTACTTC
TRBJ1-1 | . | . | TRBV6-4 | CASSEISGGTEAFF | TGTGCCAGCAGTGAGATTTCAGGAGGCACTGAAGCTTTCTTT
TRBJ2-7 | . | TRBD2 | TRBV5-1 | CASSLAGERGPTYEQYF | TGCGCCAGCAGCTTGGCCGGAGAGCGGGGGCCAACCTACGAGCAGTACTTC
TRBJ1-6 | . | TRBD1 | TRBV5-6 | CASSGGQPNSPLHF | TGTGCCAGCAGCGGGGGACAGCCAAATTCACCCCTCCACTTT
TRBJ1-5 | . | TRBD1 | TRBV5-6 | CASSRDRISNQPQHF | TGTGCCAGCAGTCGGGACAGGATTAGCAATCAGCCCCAGCATTTT
TRBJ2-3 | . | . | TRBV14 | CASSQDAGPLGTDTQYF | TGTGCCAGCAGCCAAGACGCAGGGCCCTTGGGCACAGATACGCAGTATTTT
TRBJ2-2 | . | TRBD2 | TRBV11-2 | CASSLGLAGGLNTGELFF | TGTGCCAGCAGCCTGGGACTAGCGGGGGGGTTGAACACCGGGGAGCTGTTTTTT
TRBJ1-5 | . | . | TRBV13 | CASSLRTTLSNQPQHF | TGTGCCAGCAGCTTAAGAACAACGCTCAGCAATCAGCCCCAGCATTTT
TRBJ2-3 | once | . | TRBV13 | CASSPEDSPSTDTQYF | TGTGCCAGCAGCCCGGAGGATAGCCCGAGCACAGATACGCAGTATTTT
TRBJ1-5 | . | . | TRBV30 | CAWSVEGVWGNQPQHF | TGTGCCTGGAGTGTGGAGGGAGTCTGGGGAAATCAGCCCCAGCATTTT
TRBJ1-1 | once | . | TRBV11-2 | CASSLDPGRVDPEAFF | TGTGCCAGCAGCTTAGATCCCGGGAGGGTGGACCCTGAAGCTTTCTTT
TRBJ1-2 | . | . | TRBV7-2 | CASSKVPGPVYGYTF | TGTGCCAGCAGCAAAGTGCCCGGTCCCGTCTATGGCTACACCTTC
TRBJ2-5 | . | . | TRBV25-1 | CASSAGRIQETQYF | TGTGCCAGCAGCGCAGGGCGAATCCAAGAGACCCAGTACTTC
TRBJ1-1 | . | TRBD1 | TRBV5-1 | CASSLAMQGVPEAFF | TGCGCCAGCAGCTTGGCGATGCAGGGGGTCCCTGAAGCTTTCTTT
TRBJ2-1 | . | . | TRBV7-8 | CASSSPAGFNEQFF | TGTGCCAGCAGCTCCCCCGCGGGGTTCAATGAGCAGTTCTTC
TRBJ2-5 | . | TRBD2 | TRBV5-4 | CASSSISWGGEETQYF | TGTGCCAGCAGCTCGATTTCATGGGGGGGGGAAGAGACCCAGTACTTC
TRBJ2-3 | . | . | TRBV5-1 | CASSLVGGPADTQYF | TGCGCCAGCAGCTTGGTGGGGGGGCCAGCAGATACGCAGTATTTT
TRBJ2-7 | . | TRBD1 | TRBV30 | CAWGTGNSYEQYF | TGTGCCTGGGGGACAGGCAACTCCTACGAGCAGTACTTC
TRBJ2-7 | . | . | TRBV29-1 | CSVFLAPQYEQYF | TGCAGCGTTTTTTTGGCCCCACAATACGAGCAGTACTTC